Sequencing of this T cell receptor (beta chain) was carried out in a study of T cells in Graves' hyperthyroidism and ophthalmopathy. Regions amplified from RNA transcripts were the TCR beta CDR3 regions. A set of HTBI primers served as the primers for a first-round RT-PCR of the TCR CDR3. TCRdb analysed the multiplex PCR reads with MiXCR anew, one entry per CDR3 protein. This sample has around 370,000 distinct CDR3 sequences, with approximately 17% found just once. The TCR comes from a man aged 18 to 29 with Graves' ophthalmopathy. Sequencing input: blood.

The CDR3 loop is CASSFSRVFGHEQYF. The DNA of the CDR3 is TGTGCCAGCAGCTTTTCCCGGGTTTTCGGCCACGAGCAGTACTTC. The chain recombines TRBV5-4 with TRBJ2-7, with D unclear. The CDR3 is 15 residues long. Germline values: CDR1 SGHNT, CDR2 YYREEE (reference sequence). V was clipped by 2 bases and J by 5 bases, with 17 bases between them.